Reported below is one T cell receptor beta chain. The antigen remains unidentified. The data stem from a study of T cell responses to AZD1222 COVID-19 vaccine. Study results and caveats: The donor group comprised mostly white British people and more females; the analysis possibly underestimated clonal diversity.

This table comes from immunoSEQ multiplex PCR, and its TCRdb copy is limited to in-frame clones, with some not included. The sample has roughly 170,000 clones, 85% to 90% seen once; the top ten hold approximately 0.5%. This clonotype originated in an adult in good health. The material sequenced was peripheral blood, taken on day 0 of AZD1222 vaccination.

The CDR3 bases are TGTGCCAGCAGTTACCGGAGAGACAGGGCCCCCCGGGAAGCTTTCTTT. This sequence encodes CASSYRRDRAPREAFF. The chain is built from TRBV6-5 and TRBJ1-1, with TRBD1 identical over 7 bases. J gave up 8 bases and V 2 bases, and 14 bases lay outside the gene matches. This CDR3 has 16 amino acids. The germline V gene encodes CDR1 MNHEY and CDR2 SVGAGI.